This record covers a single T cell receptor beta chain. Produced via immunoSEQ multiplex PCR; TCRdb's table is partial and in-frame only. The sample lists roughly 70,000 clones, 80% to 95% occurring once. V dropped 6 bases and J dropped 2 bases, with 10 bases sitting between them. Germline-derived CDR1 and CDR2 are LNHNV and YYDKDF (reference sequence). This CDR3 region has 13 residues. The data derive from a study of T cell changes during pregnancy in multiple sclerosis. The J gene is TRBJ1-1, the V gene TRBV15; D is undetermined. The receptor comes from a female donor in good health, enrolled as a control in a pregnancy study. Sequenced here: peripheral blood, sampled in the third trimester of pregnancy. The CDR3 loop reads CATRGQANTEAFF. The CDR3 bases are TGTGCCACCAGGGGTCAGGCCAACACTGAAGCTTTCTTT.